These T cell receptor beta chains were read from a single sample in a study of blood T cell repertoires in COVID-19. Libraries were prepared by immunoSEQ multiplex PCR; TCRdb keeps only in-frame clonotypes and omits some of them. The table lists approximately 180,000 clones, about 85% of them singletons, with roughly 18% in the top ten. Sequencing used peripheral blood. The receptors were sampled from a person aged 70 to 79 with COVID-19, enrolled during active disease. The CDR3 runs from the conserved cysteine through the conserved F or W. D genes are given only for firm matches. Size tells how often a clone was seen (once, few, many) or the class of an expanded clone, and some rows leave it out.

clone size	V gene	J gene	D gene	CDR3 DNA	CDR3 protein
-	TRBV28	TRBJ2-1	TRBD1	TGTGCCAGCAGTTTAACCCCGACAGGGGTGAACAATGAGCAGTTCTTC	CASSLTPTGVNNEQFF
-	TRBV5-4	TRBJ2-1	TRBD2	TGTGCCAGCAGCAGCGGGGGACAAACCTACAATGAGCAGTTCTTC	CASSSGGQTYNEQFF
-	TRBV10-1	TRBJ1-5	TRBD1	TGCGCCAGCAGTGAGTCCGTGGACAGGGCGGATCAGCCCCAGCATTTT	CASSESVDRADQPQHF
few	TRBV28	TRBJ1-1	-	TGTGCCAGCAGTTCAACTACCGACAGATACAAGGGAAACACTGAAGCTTTCTTT	CASSSTTDRYKGNTEAFF
-	TRBV6-5	TRBJ2-7	-	TGTGCCAGCAGACCCTCCGCGGCATCCTACGAGCAGTACTTC	CASRPSAASYEQYF
-	TRBV28	TRBJ1-1	TRBD1	TGTGCCAGCAGCCCAGGGGGCAGGACGAACACTGAAGCTTTCTTT	CASSPGGRTNTEAFF
-	TRBV4-1	TRBJ1-2	TRBD1	TGCGCCAGCAGCCAATCGGGGGGGACAGAATATGGCTACACCTTC	CASSQSGGTEYGYTF
-	TRBV28	TRBJ2-7	-	TGTGCCAGCAGTTCTCTTCCGTTACAGGCTACAGGCGAGCAGTACTTC	CASSSLPLQATGEQYF
-	TRBV9	TRBJ1-1	-	TGTGCCAGCAGCGTAGACTGGGGGGAAACTGAAGCTTTCTTT	CASSVDWGETEAFF
many	TRBV2	TRBJ1-5	TRBD1	TGTGCCAGCCGACAGGGGCGAGGAGTTTTTCAGCCCCAGCATTTT	CASRQGRGVFQPQHF
few	TRBV12-3/TRBV12-4	TRBJ2-5	-	TGTGCCAGCAGTTTCAAAGAGACCCAGTACTTC	CASSFKETQYF
-	TRBV2	TRBJ2-4	TRBD1	TGTGCCAGCAGTGGGCGGACAGGGGGGCCGGGAGCCAAAAACATTCAGTACTTC	CASSGRTGGPGAKNIQYF
-	TRBV28	TRBJ2-1	-	TGTGCCAGCCTAAGGCAGGGCGGTTACAATGAGCAGTTCTTC	CASLRQGGYNEQFF
-	TRBV5-1	TRBJ1-1	-	TGCGCCAGCAGCTTGTCGCCGGGGAGCACTGAAGCTTTCTTT	CASSLSPGSTEAFF
-	TRBV9	TRBJ1-1	-	TGTGCCAGCAGCCCTACCCTGCGCAGGGTGAACACTGAAGCTTTCTTT	CASSPTLRRVNTEAFF
-	TRBV11-3	TRBJ2-7	-	TGTGCCAGCAGCTTAGATCCGAGCTCCTACGAGCAGTACTTC	CASSLDPSSYEQYF
once	TRBV2	TRBJ1-4	-	TGTGCCAGCAGGCGGGGAGGCTCAAATGAAAAACTGTTTTTT	CASRRGGSNEKLFF
-	TRBV5-1	TRBJ2-1	TRBD2	TGCGCCAGCAGCTTGGCTAGGACTAGCGGGAGGGCCCCCAATGAGCAGTTCTTC	CASSLARTSGRAPNEQFF
-	TRBV7-9	TRBJ2-5	-	TGTGCCAGCAGCCCGGACTACCCGTATCACCGGACCCAGTACTTC	CASSPDYPYHRTQYF
-	TRBV5-6	TRBJ1-1	-	TGTGCCAGCAGGCGGACAGCCATGAACACTGAAGCTTTCTTT	CASRRTAMNTEAFF
-	TRBV5-1	TRBJ1-6	TRBD1	TGCGCCAGCAGCGAAGGGGGCGCTGTCAATAATTCACCCCTCCACTTT	CASSEGGAVNNSPLHF
once	TRBV28	TRBJ1-5	-	TGTGCCAGCAGTTTCTCGGGTCAGCCCCAGCATTTT	CASSFSGQPQHF
-	TRBV3-1/TRBV3-2	TRBJ1-6	TRBD1	TGTGCCAGCAGCTTCACAGGGGTTTATAATTCACCCCTCCACTTT	CASSFTGVYNSPLHF
-	TRBV7-2	TRBJ1-1	-	TGTGCCAGCAGCTTATTTGCAGGGGAGAACACTGAAGCTTTCTTT	CASSLFAGENTEAFF
-	TRBV27	TRBJ1-1	-	TGTGCCAGCAGTTCACAGGGAGGGACACTGAAGCGGGCCTCGGACTTT	CASSSQGGTLKRASDF
-	TRBV6-4	TRBJ1-5	-	TGTGCCAGCAGTGTGGACAGCCGCCAGCCCCAGCATTTT	CASSVDSRQPQHF
many	TRBV28	TRBJ2-7	-	TGTGCCAGCAGTACCTTAAAATCGAGGACGGGGGTATCCTACGAGCAGTACTTC	CASSTLKSRTGVSYEQYF
-	TRBV5-1	TRBJ2-3	-	TGCGCCAGCAGCTTGGTAGGCCAGGGCACAGATACGCAGTATTTT	CASSLVGQGTDTQYF
-	TRBV24-1	TRBJ2-5	TRBD1	TGTGCCACCAGGGCCTCTGGACAGGGGGGAGAGACCCAGTACTTC	CATRASGQGGETQYF
-	TRBV3-1/TRBV3-2	TRBJ1-2	-	TGTGCCAGCAGCGGTGGACAGCTAGGGAATGGCTACACCTTC	CASSGGQLGNGYTF
-	TRBV28	TRBJ1-1	-	TGTGCCAGCAGTTTTAGAGGGCTGTCCACTGAAGCTTTCTTT	CASSFRGLSTEAFF
-	TRBV4-2	TRBJ1-5	TRBD1	TGTGCCAGCAGCCAAGTCCGGGCCAGGGGGGACCAGCCCCAGCATTTT	CASSQVRARGDQPQHF
-	TRBV15	TRBJ1-6	TRBD1	TGTGCCACCAGCAGAGTAGAAACAGGGGCCTATAATTCACCCCTCCACTTT	CATSRVETGAYNSPLHF
few	TRBV12-3/TRBV12-4	TRBJ1-2	-	TGTGCCAGCAGTTTCCAGGGAAGGTATGGCTACACCTTC	CASSFQGRYGYTF
-	TRBV27	TRBJ2-5	TRBD1	TGTGCCAGCAGTGTTTGGGGCGCAGGGGGTCCCCAAGAGACCCAGTACTTC	CASSVWGAGGPQETQYF
-	TRBV28	TRBJ1-2	TRBD1	TGTGCCAGCAGTCCGGCGGTAGGGGGCGCTGGCTACACCTTC	CASSPAVGGAGYTF
-	TRBV11-2	TRBJ1-3	-	TGTGCCAGCAGCTTAATCAGTTTGTCCGGAAACACCATATATTTT	CASSLISLSGNTIYF
once	TRBV7-2	TRBJ2-3	-	TGTGCCAGCAGCTTAGAGGGGGACAGCACAGATACGCAGTATTTT	CASSLEGDSTDTQYF
-	TRBV4-3	TRBJ2-3	-	TGCGCCAGCAGCCAGACTCAAGAGGCGGTCCCAAAGTATTTT	CASSQTQEAVPKYF
-	TRBV28	TRBJ1-6	-	TGTGCCAGCAGACGAGAGGCTGGGTCACCCCTCCACTTT	CASRREAGSPLHF
-	TRBV9	TRBJ2-7	TRBD1	TGTGCCAGCAGCCGGGGACAGGGGGACTACGAGCAGTACTTC	CASSRGQGDYEQYF
-	TRBV6-5	TRBJ1-1	TRBD1	TGTGCCAGCAGTCGCTCCGGACAGGGGACGGTCTCGGCTTTCTTT	CASSRSGQGTVSAFF
-	TRBV18	TRBJ2-3	-	TGTGCCAGCCCCCGTAGGTCAGGGCGAGAGCGGGACAATACAGATACGCAGTATTTT	CASPRRSGRERDNTDTQYF
-	TRBV28	TRBJ1-5	-	TGTGCCAGTCGAGTGCATGGACAGACTAGCAATCAGCCCCAGCATTTT	CASRVHGQTSNQPQHF
-	TRBV5-6	TRBJ2-7	TRBD1	TGTGCCAGCAGCCCTCAGGGGGCTAAGGCTTACGAGCAGTACTTC	CASSPQGAKAYEQYF
-	TRBV2	TRBJ1-1	TRBD1	TGTGCCAGCGGAACTCGACAGGGGGTGAACACTGAAGCTTTCTTT	CASGTRQGVNTEAFF